These 29 T cell receptor beta chains were all obtained from the same sample, sequenced in a study of blood T cell repertoires in COVID-19. Measured with immunoSEQ multiplex PCR; TCRdb has only the in-frame clones, and not every one. Of fewer than 250,000 clones in the sample, about 88% are singletons; the top ten hold under 2%. Material: peripheral blood. The receptors here all came from a man between 65 and 85 years old with acute or convalescent COVID-19.

The V call is TRBV5-1, the J call TRBJ2-7, with D tentatively TRBD1 (6 bases). The CDR3 runs to 15 residues. The germline gives CDR1 SGHRS, CDR2 YFSETQ. V gave up 4 bases and J gave up 1 base, with 15 bases separating them. The DNA for the CDR3 is TGCGCCAGCAGCCTGATCGGACAGTCTTCCTACGAGCAGTACTTC. This gives the protein CASSLIGQSSYEQYF.

The sample holds one count of this clone. V is TRBV19 and J is TRBJ2-2, with 7 nucleotides matching TRBD1. V gave up 7 bases and J gave up 0 bases; unmatched junction bases: 5. From germline, CDR1 is LNHDA and CDR2 SQIVND (reference sequence). This CDR3 spans 15 amino acids. CDR3 loop: CASTPGTANTGELFF. CDR3 bases: TGTGCCAGTACCCCCGGGACAGCGAACACCGGGGAGCTGTTTTTT. Filled out from reference TRBV19 and TRBJ2-2, the complete variable domain reads DGGITQSPKYLFRKEGQNVTLSCEQNLNHDAMYWYRQDPGQGLRLIYYSQIVNDFQKGDIAEGYSVSREKKESFPLTVTSAQKNPTAFYLCASTPGTANTGELFFGEGSRLTVL.

The CDR3 loop reads CASSPRNQETQYF. DNA of the CDR3: TGTGCCAGCAGCCCGCGTAACCAAGAGACCCAGTACTTC. The chain joins TRBV11-2 to TRBJ2-5, with D hard to call. Germline CDR1 reads SGHAT; CDR2 reads FQNNGV. The CDR3 length is 13 residues. Trimming took 5 bases from V and 0 from J, leaving 7 bases between them.

The genes are TRBV9 and TRBJ1-2; D is uncertain. The CDR3 loop spans 13 amino acids. CDR1 and CDR2 from the germline V gene are SGDLS and YYNGEE. V was clipped by 4 bases and J by 14 bases, with 21 bases between them. The chain's CDR3 is CASSTWEDGPSTF. CDR3 nucleotide sequence: TGTGCCAGCAGCACGTGGGAGGACGGACCCTCTACCTTC.

The rearrangement uses TRBV19 and TRBJ1-3, with no clear D. Germline CDR1 is LNHDA and CDR2 is SQIVND (reference sequence). The V end was cut by 7 bases, the J end by 0 bases, with 13 bases between. This CDR3 comprises 15 residues. The CDR3 reads CASKDAGASGNTIYF. Here the CDR3 DNA reads TGTGCCAGTAAGGACGCGGGAGCCTCTGGAAACACCATATATTTT.

This sequence joins TRBV27 and TRBJ2-7, with D hard to call. Trimming took 2 bases from V and 2 from J, leaving 7 bases between them. Germline loops: CDR1 MNHEY, CDR2 SMNVEV (reference sequence). The CDR3 is made up of 13 amino acids. The CDR3 loop reads CASSLGQPYEQYF. The CDR3, as DNA: TGTGCCAGCAGTTTAGGGCAGCCCTACGAGCAGTACTTC.

This chain links TRBV9 with TRBJ1-2, with 7 bases fitting TRBD1. From germline, CDR1 is SGDLS and CDR2 YYNGEE. V lost 4 bases, J lost 4 bases, and 1 base stayed unmatched. The CDR3 extends over 12 amino acids. CDR3 amino acids: CASSPGGYGYTF. CDR3 bases: TGTGCCAGCAGCCCAGGGGGCTATGGCTACACCTTC.

This rearrangement joins TRBV24-1 to TRBJ1-2, with 12 bases identical to TRBD1. Germline assignment: CDR1 KGHDR and CDR2 SFDVKD. V dropped 3 bases and J dropped 8; count of bases not matched to a gene: 15. The CDR3 length is 18 residues. The CDR3 region is CATSDAGTGGSQLKGYTF. As DNA, the CDR3 is TGTGCCACCAGTGATGCCGGGACAGGGGGCAGTCAACTGAAGGGCTACACCTTC.

This chain joins TRBV18 and TRBJ1-2, with no clear D. In germline, CDR1 is KGHSH, CDR2 LQKENI. The V end lost 3 bases, the J end lost 10 bases, and 18 bases lay between the germline ends. The CDR3 extends over 14 amino acids. The CDR3 nucleotides read TGTGCCAGCTCACCTCTCCCTGAATTTACGGTCTACACCTTC. Protein sequence: CASSPLPEFTVYTF. The full variable domain, with the rest looked up from reference TRBV18 and TRBJ1-2, is NAGVMQNPRHLVRRRGQEARLRCSPMKGHSHVYWYRQLPEEGLKFMVYLQKENIIDESGMPKERFSAEFPKEGPSILRIQQVVRGDSAAYFCASSPLPEFTVYTFGSGTRLTVV.

The rearrangement links TRBV11-2 to TRBJ1-5; D remains unclear. V gave up 5 bases and J gave up 0 bases, with 8 bases separating them. In germline, CDR1 is SGHAT, CDR2 FQNNGV. The CDR3 runs 14 residues. CDR3 protein: CASSAINSNQPQHF. For the CDR3, the DNA is TGTGCCAGCAGCGCGATTAATAGCAATCAGCCCCAGCATTTT. The full variable domain, with the rest looked up from reference TRBV11-2 and TRBJ1-5, is EAGVAQSPRYKIIEKRQSVAFWCNPISGHATLYWYQQILGQGPKLLIQFQNNGVVDDSQLPKDRFSAERLKGVDSTLKIQPAKLEDSAVYLCASSAINSNQPQHFGDGTRLSIL.

The CDR3 DNA reads TGTGCCAGCAGCCATGACGGACTAGCGGGGTATGAGCAGTTCTTC. As protein: CASSHDGLAGYEQFF. The chain is built from TRBV3-1 (or the pseudogene TRBV3-2) and TRBJ2-1; TRBD2 aligns across 12 bases. V lost 3 bases to trimming and J lost 8 bases; unmatched junction nucleotides: 5. The CDR3 has 15 amino acids. Germline assignment: CDR1 LGHDT and CDR2 YNNKEL (reference sequence).

The chain has TRBV14 and TRBJ2-2, with 7 bases identical to TRBD2. Germline V gene lookup returns CDR1 SGHDN and CDR2 FVKESK. The CDR3 has 16 amino acids. J was trimmed by 6 bases and V by 5 bases; bases with no gene match: 12. In nucleotides, the CDR3 is TGTGCCAGCAGCGCGATGGGCGGGGGAATTGCCGGGGAGCTGTTTTTT. The encoded protein is CASSAMGGGIAGELFF.

This chain uses TRBV20-1 with TRBJ1-5, with a weak D call TRBD1 (6 bases). Trimming removed 3 bases at V and 6 bases at J, with 18 bases between. The CDR3 spans 15 residues. Looked up from germline, CDR1 is DFQATT and CDR2 is SNEGSKA (reference sequence). The CDR3 sequence is CSASLGRGSGQPQHF. The CDR3 nucleotides read TGCAGTGCTAGTTTGGGCAGGGGCTCGGGTCAGCCCCAGCATTTT.

This clone was detected a few times. V is TRBV4-1 and J is TRBJ2-2; D unresolved. Germline CDR1 is MGHRA and CDR2 is YSYEKL. The CDR3 covers 14 residues. The V end was cut by 4 bases, the J end by 0 bases, with 6 bases between. The CDR3: CASSPVSNTGELFF. The CDR3 DNA sequence: TGCGCCAGCAGCCCAGTTTCGAACACCGGGGAGCTGTTTTTT.

The CDR3 DNA is TGTGCCAGCAGCTCTCAACGGCCTAGCCTCACAGATACGCAGTATTTT. As protein: CASSSQRPSLTDTQYF. V and J are TRBV3-1 (or the pseudogene TRBV3-2) and TRBJ2-3, with TRBD2 as a possible D gene (5 bases). The V end was cut by 5 bases, the J end by 2 bases, with 17 bases between. CDR1 and CDR2 (germline): LGHDT, YNNKEL (reference sequence). CDR3 length: 16 amino acids.

The rearrangement links TRBV6-6 to TRBJ2-7, with 11 bases identical to TRBD2. The CDR3 is made up of 16 amino acids. Looked up from germline, CDR1 is MNHNY and CDR2 is SVGAGI (reference sequence). Trimming took 6 bases from V and 5 from J; bases not matched to a gene: 12. The CDR3 DNA reads TGTGCCAGCAGCTTAACAATAGCGGGAGGGCCGCACGAGCAGTACTTC. The encoded protein is CASSLTIAGGPHEQYF.

The chain couples TRBV6-2 or TRBV6-3 to TRBJ2-1; 14 bases align to TRBD2. This CDR3 spans 18 amino acids. V trimming: 5 bases; J trimming: 0 bases; junction bases outside the gene matches: 6. Germline CDR1 MNHEY, CDR2 SVGEGT. The DNA for the CDR3 is TGTGCCAGCAGTCCCGGGACTAGCGGGAGTGTCTCCTACAATGAGCAGTTCTTC. This codes for CASSPGTSGSVSYNEQFF.

The chain employs TRBV30 and TRBJ1-1, with a tentative D call TRBD1 (5 bases). The CDR3 runs 13 residues. Germline V lookup: CDR1 GTSNPN, CDR2 SVGIG (reference sequence). The V end lost 1 base, the J end lost 3 bases, and 9 bases lay between the germline ends. The CDR3 nucleotides read TGTGCCTGGAGTGGCAGGGCGGACACTGAAGCTTTCTTT. Translated: CAWSGRADTEAFF.

This chain connects TRBV5-1 to TRBJ2-5, with TRBD2 matching 14 bases. Germline V gene data show CDR1 as SGHRS and CDR2 as YFSETQ. The CDR3 has 19 residues. Trimming at V came to 0 bases and at J to 2 bases, leaving 9 bases not matched to a gene. This CDR3 reads CASSLARLAGGIGQETQYF. The CDR3 nucleotides are TGCGCCAGCAGCTTGGCCCGACTAGCGGGAGGGATTGGGCAAGAGACCCAGTACTTC.

The chain links TRBV11-3 to TRBJ2-3; D gene uncertain. This CDR3 has 13 amino acids. V lost 6 bases, J lost 5 bases, and 12 bases lay in between. CDR1 SGHNT and CDR2 YENEEA come from the germline V gene. CDR3 sequence (DNA): TGTGCCAGCAGTCGATTACCCAGAGATACGCAGTATTTT. It encodes CASSRLPRDTQYF. Full variable domain (missing parts from reference TRBV11-3 and TRBJ2-3): EAGVVQSPRYKIIEKKQPVAFWCNPISGHNTLYWYLQNLGQGPELLIRYENEEAVDDSQLPKDRFSAERLKGVDSTLKIQPAELGDSAVYLCASSRLPRDTQYFGPGTRLTVL.

The chain recombines TRBV6-2 or TRBV6-3 with TRBJ1-1; perhaps TRBD1 as D (6 bases). The ends were cut back, 5 bases at V and 4 bases at J, with 8 bases in the middle. From germline, CDR1 is MNHEY and CDR2 SVGEGT. This CDR3 has 12 residues. CDR3 amino acids: CASSTGPTEAFF. In DNA, the CDR3 is TGTGCCAGCAGTACAGGGCCCACTGAAGCTTTCTTT.

J is TRBJ1-3 and V is TRBV12-1. TRBV12-1 is designated a pseudogene. The CDR3 has 13 residues. The CDR3 is CASSFDLGNTIYF. Here the CDR3 DNA reads TGTGCCAGCAGCTTTGACCTAGGAAACACCATATATTTT.

V usage is TRBV7-6 and J usage is TRBJ1-2; 7 positions agree with TRBD1. This CDR3 is 15 amino acids long. The trim removed 5 bases at V and 0 bases at J, leaving 6 bases unmatched. Germline CDR1 SGHVS, CDR2 FNYEAQ. CDR3 DNA: TGTGCCAGCAGCCCCGGGACAGATACTAACTATGGCTACACCTTC. It encodes CASSPGTDTNYGYTF.

The genes are TRBV29-1 and TRBJ2-7; D perhaps matches TRBD2 (5 bases). In germline, CDR1 is SQVTM, CDR2 ANQGSEA. The V gene lost 4 bases and the J gene lost 6 bases, with 13 bases spanning the gap. The CDR3 loop spans 12 amino acids. The CDR3 DNA follows: TGCAGCGTTGGGGTTGATCGGGGCGAGCAGTACTTC. It encodes CSVGVDRGEQYF.

The rearrangement joins TRBV5-4 to TRBJ2-7; D gene ambiguous. Germline V CDR1 and CDR2: SGHNT, YYREEE (reference sequence). CDR3 size: 15 residues. V lost 1 base and J 4 bases, leaving 15 bases between the germline ends. The CDR3 here is CASSLSAVHRYEQYF. CDR3 nucleotides: TGTGCCAGCAGCTTGTCGGCGGTCCATCGGTACGAGCAGTACTTC. The whole variable domain, remainder taken from reference TRBV5-4 and TRBJ2-7, is ETGVTQSPTHLIKTRGQQVTLRCSSQSGHNTVSWYQQALGQGPQFIFQYYREEENGRGNFPPRFSGLQFPNYSSELNVNALELDDSALYLCASSLSAVHRYEQYFGPGTRLTVT.

The chain carries TRBV5-1 and TRBJ2-1, with 7 bases lining up with TRBD1. The CDR3 is 15 amino acids. Looked up from germline, CDR1 is SGHRS and CDR2 is YFSETQ. Trimming took 4 bases from V and 0 from J; bases not matched to a gene: 4. The CDR3 DNA reads as TGCGCCAGCAGCGGGGCAGGGGGCTCCTACAATGAGCAGTTCTTC. Protein product: CASSGAGGSYNEQFF.

This chain connects TRBV19 to TRBJ1-3, with 7 nucleotides matching TRBD1. Trimming removed 3 bases from V and 0 bases from J; junction bases left unmatched: 11. CDR3 size: 18 residues. Per germline, CDR1 LNHDA and CDR2 SQIVND (reference sequence). The CDR3 DNA reads as TGTGCCAGTAGTATTTCCCGACAGGGCCCGACCTCTGGAAACACCATATATTTT. It encodes CASSISRQGPTSGNTIYF.

The rearrangement uses TRBV15 and TRBJ1-2; tentatively, D is TRBD1 (6 bases). CDR3 length equals 14 residues. Trimming took off 3 bases at V and 4 bases at J, with 12 bases between the two ends. CDR1 and CDR2 from the germline V gene are LNHNV and YYDKDF (reference sequence). The CDR3 DNA sequence: TGTGCCACCAGCAGCACAGGGACACCCTATGGCTACACCTTC. Encoded protein: CATSSTGTPYGYTF.

The rearrangement links TRBV19 to TRBJ2-3; 12 bases agree with TRBD2. The CDR3 extends over 17 amino acids. Germline V gene sequence: CDR1 LNHDA, CDR2 SQIVND (reference sequence). The V and J ends lost 3 bases and 2 bases, in that order; junction bases with no gene match: 6. The CDR3 sequence is CASSIILAGGPTDTQYF. In DNA form, the CDR3 reads TGTGCCAGTAGTATTATCCTAGCGGGAGGGCCCACAGATACGCAGTATTTT.